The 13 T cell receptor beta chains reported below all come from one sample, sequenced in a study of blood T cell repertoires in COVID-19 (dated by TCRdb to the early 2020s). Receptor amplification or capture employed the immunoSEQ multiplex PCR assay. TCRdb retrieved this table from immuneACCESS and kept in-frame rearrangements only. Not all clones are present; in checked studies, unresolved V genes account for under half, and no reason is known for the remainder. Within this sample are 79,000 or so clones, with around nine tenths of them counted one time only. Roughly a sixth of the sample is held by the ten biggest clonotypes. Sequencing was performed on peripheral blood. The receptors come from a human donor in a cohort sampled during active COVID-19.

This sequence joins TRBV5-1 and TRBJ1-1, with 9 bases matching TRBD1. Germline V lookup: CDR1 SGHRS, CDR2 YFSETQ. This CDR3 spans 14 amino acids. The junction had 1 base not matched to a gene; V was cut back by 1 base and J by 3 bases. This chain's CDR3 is CASSLRQGDTEAFF. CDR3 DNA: TGCGCCAGCAGCTTGAGACAGGGGGACACTGAAGCTTTCTTT.

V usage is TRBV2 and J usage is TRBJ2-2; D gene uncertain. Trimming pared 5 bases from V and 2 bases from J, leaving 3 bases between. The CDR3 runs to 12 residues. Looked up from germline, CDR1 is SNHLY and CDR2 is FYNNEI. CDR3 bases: TGTGCCAGCAGTCGTAACACCGGGGAGCTGTTTTTT. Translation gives CASSRNTGELFF.

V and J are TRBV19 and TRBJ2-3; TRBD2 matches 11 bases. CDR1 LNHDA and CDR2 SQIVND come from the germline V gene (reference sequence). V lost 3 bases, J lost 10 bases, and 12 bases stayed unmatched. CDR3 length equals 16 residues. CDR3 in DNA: TGTGCCAGTAGTATGCTTAGCGGGGGGGCTGGGGATGCGCAGTATTTT. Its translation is CASSMLSGGAGDAQYF.

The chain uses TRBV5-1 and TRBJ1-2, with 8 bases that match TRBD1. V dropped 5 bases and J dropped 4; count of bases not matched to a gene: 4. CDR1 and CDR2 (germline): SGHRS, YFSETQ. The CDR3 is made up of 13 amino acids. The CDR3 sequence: CASSSQGAYGYTF. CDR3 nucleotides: TGCGCCAGCAGTTCCCAGGGGGCCTATGGCTACACCTTC.

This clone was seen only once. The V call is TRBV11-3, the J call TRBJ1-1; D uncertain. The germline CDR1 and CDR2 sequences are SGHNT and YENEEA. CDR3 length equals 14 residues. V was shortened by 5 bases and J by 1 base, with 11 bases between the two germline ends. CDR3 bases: TGTGCCAGCAGCCATCGTCGGGGGAACACTGAAGCTTTCTTT. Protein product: CASSHRRGNTEAFF. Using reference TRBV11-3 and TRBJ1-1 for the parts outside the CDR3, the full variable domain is EAGVVQSPRYKIIEKKQPVAFWCNPISGHNTLYWYLQNLGQGPELLIRYENEEAVDDSQLPKDRFSAERLKGVDSTLKIQPAELGDSAVYLCASSHRRGNTEAFFGQGTRLTVV.

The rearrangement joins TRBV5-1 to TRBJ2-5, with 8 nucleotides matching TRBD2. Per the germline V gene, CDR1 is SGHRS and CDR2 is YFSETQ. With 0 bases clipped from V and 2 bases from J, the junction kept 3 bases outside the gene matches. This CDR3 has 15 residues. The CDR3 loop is CASSLDGRGQETQYF. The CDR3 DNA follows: TGCGCCAGCAGCTTGGACGGGAGGGGGCAAGAGACCCAGTACTTC.

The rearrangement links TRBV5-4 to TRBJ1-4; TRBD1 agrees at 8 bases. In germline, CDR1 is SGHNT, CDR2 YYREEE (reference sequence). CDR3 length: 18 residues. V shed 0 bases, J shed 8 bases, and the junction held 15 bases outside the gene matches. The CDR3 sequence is CASSLGGVPQGAREKLFF. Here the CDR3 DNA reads TGTGCCAGCAGCTTGGGGGGTGTCCCGCAGGGGGCAAGGGAAAAACTGTTTTTT. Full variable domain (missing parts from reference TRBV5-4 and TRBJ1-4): ETGVTQSPTHLIKTRGQQVTLRCSSQSGHNTVSWYQQALGQGPQFIFQYYREEENGRGNFPPRFSGLQFPNYSSELNVNALELDDSALYLCASSLGGVPQGAREKLFFGSGTQLSVL.

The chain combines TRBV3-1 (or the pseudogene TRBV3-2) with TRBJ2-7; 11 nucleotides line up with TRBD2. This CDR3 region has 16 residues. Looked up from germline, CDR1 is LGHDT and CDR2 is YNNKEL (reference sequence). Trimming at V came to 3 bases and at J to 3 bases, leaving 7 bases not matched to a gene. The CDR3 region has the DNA TGTGCCAGCAGCCAGGTACCTCTAGCGGGAGGCTACGAGCAGTACTTC. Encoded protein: CASSQVPLAGGYEQYF.

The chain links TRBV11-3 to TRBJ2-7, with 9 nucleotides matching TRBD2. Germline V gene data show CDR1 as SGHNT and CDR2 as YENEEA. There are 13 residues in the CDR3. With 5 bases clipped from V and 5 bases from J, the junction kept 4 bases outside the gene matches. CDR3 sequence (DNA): TGTGCCAGCAGCCCAGTAGCGGGAGACGAGCAGTACTTC. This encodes CASSPVAGDEQYF.

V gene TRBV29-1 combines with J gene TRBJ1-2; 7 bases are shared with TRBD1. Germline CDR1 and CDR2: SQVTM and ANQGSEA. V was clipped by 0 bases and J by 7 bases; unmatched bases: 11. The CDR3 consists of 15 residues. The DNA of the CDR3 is TGCAGCGTTGAAGATCTTCGGAGGGGGCGGGGTGGCTACACCTTC. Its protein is CSVEDLRRGRGGYTF.

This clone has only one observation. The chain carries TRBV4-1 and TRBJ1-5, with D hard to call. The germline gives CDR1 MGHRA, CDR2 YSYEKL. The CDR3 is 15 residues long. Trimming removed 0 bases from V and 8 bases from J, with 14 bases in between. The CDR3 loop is CASSQDRAPYEPQHF. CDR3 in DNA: TGCGCCAGCAGCCAAGATCGAGCACCCTATGAGCCCCAGCATTTT.

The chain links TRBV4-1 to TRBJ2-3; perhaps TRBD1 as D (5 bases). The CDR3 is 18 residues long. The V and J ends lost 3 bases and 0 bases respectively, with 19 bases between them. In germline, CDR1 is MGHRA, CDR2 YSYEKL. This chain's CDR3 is CASSHRQRSESSTDTQYF. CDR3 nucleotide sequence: TGCGCCAGCAGCCACCGACAGCGAAGCGAGAGTAGCACAGATACGCAGTATTTT.

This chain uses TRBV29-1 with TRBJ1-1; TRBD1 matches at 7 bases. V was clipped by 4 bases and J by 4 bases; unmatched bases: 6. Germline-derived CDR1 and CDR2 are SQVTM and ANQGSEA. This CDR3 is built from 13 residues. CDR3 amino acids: CSVGQGGGTEAFF. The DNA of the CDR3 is TGCAGCGTTGGCCAGGGGGGTGGCACTGAAGCTTTCTTT.